Each of the 19 T cell receptor beta chains below was sequenced from the same sample in a study of T cell responses to AZD1222 COVID-19 vaccine. Clones were read by immunoSEQ multiplex PCR, and TCRdb kept only the in-frame ones, dropping some. Of more than 120,000 clones in the sample, nearly 90% were seen once. The sequences come from peripheral blood, collected 28 days after the second dose of the MenACWY control vaccine. The receptors here all came from an adult who received the MenACWY meningococcal vaccine as a control.

The chain combines TRBV19 with TRBJ1-4; weak D call: TRBD1 (5 bases). Trimming pared 7 bases from V and 5 bases from J, leaving 17 bases between. Germline CDR1 LNHDA, CDR2 SQIVND (reference sequence). This CDR3 has 15 amino acids. CDR3 residues: CASNRPGDLNEKLFF. In nucleotides, the CDR3 is TGTGCCAGTAACCGCCCCGGGGACCTGAATGAAAAACTGTTTTTT.

The chain has TRBV6-5 and TRBJ1-2; 8 positions match TRBD1. CDR3 size: 15 residues. V lost 8 bases, J lost 5 bases, and 13 bases stayed unmatched. Germline V gives CDR1 MNHEY, CDR2 SVGAGI. CDR3 nucleotide sequence: TGTGCCAGCGAACTATCAGGGGGCCCTTGGTATGGCTACACCTTC. It specifies CASELSGGPWYGYTF.

The chain recombines TRBV12-3 or TRBV12-4 with TRBJ1-1; D is unresolved. Trimming removed 7 bases from V and 9 bases from J, with 18 bases in between. The CDR3 has 13 residues. The CDR3, as DNA: TGTGCCAGCAATCTGGGTGTTGGGGAAAAAGCTTTCTTT. Translation: CASNLGVGEKAFF.

The chain links TRBV29-1 to TRBJ1-2, with D maybe TRBD1 (5 bases). V was pared by 3 bases and J by 4 bases, with 12 bases between. CDR3 size: 13 residues. Germline values: CDR1 SQVTM, CDR2 ANQGSEA. The CDR3 DNA reads TGCAGCGTTGATACAGGAATGCTCTATGGCTACACCTTC. Translation gives CSVDTGMLYGYTF.

The chain joins TRBV18 to TRBJ1-5, with 7 bases that match TRBD1. V gave up 2 bases and J gave up 0 bases; unmatched junction bases: 7. The CDR3 covers 17 residues. Germline CDR1 KGHSH, CDR2 LQKENI. CDR3 region: CASSPNTGADSNQPQHF. CDR3 nucleotide sequence: TGTGCCAGCTCACCAAACACAGGGGCAGATAGCAATCAGCCCCAGCATTTT.

The chain has TRBV6-2 or TRBV6-3 and TRBJ2-6; TRBD1 matches 12 bases. The CDR3 length is 17 residues. With 6 bases clipped from V and 1 base from J, the junction kept 4 bases outside the gene matches. CDR1 MNHEY and CDR2 SVGEGT come from the germline V gene. The CDR3 region has the DNA TGTGCCAGCAGCGGGACAGGGGGCTATTCTGGGGCCAACGTCCTGACTTTC. It is translated as CASSGTGGYSGANVLTF.

V is TRBV2 and J is TRBJ1-1; unclear D gene. The CDR3 consists of 15 residues. Germline V gene data show CDR1 as SNHLY and CDR2 as FYNNEI. Trimming took off 2 bases at V and 0 bases at J, with 10 bases between the two ends. CDR3 loop: CASSEMASLNTEAFF. In DNA form, the CDR3 reads TGTGCCAGCAGTGAAATGGCCAGCTTGAACACTGAAGCTTTCTTT.

Notes on this clone: Other DNA sequences from this sample encode an identical CDR3 as well. The chain couples TRBV9 to TRBJ2-3, with D perhaps matching TRBD1 (6 bases). The ends were cut back, 0 bases at V and 6 bases at J, with 8 bases in the middle. CDR3 length: 13 residues. CDR1 and CDR2 from the germline V gene are SGDLS and YYNGEE. CDR3 in DNA: TGTGCCAGCAGCGTAGGGGGGCGGGATACGCAGTATTTT. This encodes CASSVGGRDTQYF.

The chain is built from TRBV25-1 and TRBJ1-6; D is possibly TRBD1 (5 bases). The V gene lost 0 bases and the J gene lost 8 bases, with 8 bases spanning the gap. The CDR3 consists of 14 residues. The germline V gene has CDR1 MGHDK and CDR2 SYGVNS. CDR3 amino acids: CASSEYTRDSPLHF. CDR3 DNA sequence: TGTGCCAGCAGTGAATATACCAGGGATTCACCCCTCCACTTT.

J is TRBJ2-7 and V is TRBV5-5; the match to TRBD1 covers 8 bases. The CDR3 runs 17 residues. The germline V gene has CDR1 SGHKS and CDR2 YYEKEE (reference sequence). With V trimmed by 4 bases and J by 2 bases, 14 bases remained unmatched. CDR3 protein: CASSGRDRTYPPYEQYF. CDR3 coding DNA: TGTGCCAGCAGCGGCAGGGACAGGACCTACCCCCCCTACGAGCAGTACTTC.

The chain has TRBV7-3 and TRBJ1-2, with D perhaps TRBD1 (5 bases). Trimming stripped 2 bases from V and 4 bases from J, with 11 bases between. Germline CDR1 reads SGHTA; CDR2 reads FQGTGA. The CDR3 length is 14 residues. CDR3 protein: CASSLGAGAYGYTF. The CDR3 DNA is TGTGCCAGCAGCTTAGGGGCCGGGGCCTATGGCTACACCTTC.

The genes are TRBV6-2 or TRBV6-3 and TRBJ1-1; D is possibly TRBD1 (5 bases). There are 14 residues in the CDR3. V lost 0 bases and J 6 bases, leaving 11 bases between the germline ends. The germline gives CDR1 MNHEY, CDR2 SVGEGT. CDR3 sequence: CASSYSSSGAEAFF. The CDR3 DNA reads as TGTGCCAGCAGTTACTCGTCCTCGGGGGCTGAAGCTTTCTTT.

This rearrangement joins TRBV6-5 to TRBJ2-7; 7 bases are shared with TRBD2. The CDR3 loop spans 13 amino acids. V shed 6 bases, J shed 5 bases, and the junction held 7 bases outside the gene matches. The germline CDR1 and CDR2 sequences are MNHEY and SVGAGI. The CDR3 region has the DNA TGTGCCAGCAGGCTCATGGCGGGAGACGAGCAGTACTTC. Its translation: CASRLMAGDEQYF.

The chain combines TRBV7-9 with TRBJ1-2; 7 positions agree with TRBD1. The CDR3 has 14 residues. The V segment lost 5 bases and the J segment 2 bases; nucleotides outside the gene matches: 5. CDR1 is SEHNR, CDR2 FQNEAQ, per germline (reference sequence). Written as DNA, the CDR3 is TGTGCCAGCAGCCCCTGGACAGGCAACTATGGCTACACCTTC. Translating it yields CASSPWTGNYGYTF.

The chain is built from TRBV7-9 and TRBJ1-1, with D hard to call. Germline V gives CDR1 SEHNR, CDR2 FQNEAQ (reference sequence). Trimming removed 0 bases at V and 6 bases at J, with 8 bases between. This CDR3 has 13 residues. Here the CDR3 reads CASSLAPLPEAFF. In nucleotides, the CDR3 is TGTGCCAGCAGCTTAGCGCCTCTCCCTGAAGCTTTCTTT. Combining the CDR3 with reference TRBV7-9 and TRBJ1-1 gives the whole variable domain DTGVSQNPRHKITKRGQNVTFRCDPISEHNRLYWYRQTLGQGPEFLTYFQNEAQLEKSRLLSDRFSAERPKGSFSTLEIQRTEQGDSAMYLCASSLAPLPEAFFGQGTRLTVV.

V usage is TRBV20-1 and J usage is TRBJ1-2; D gene uncertain. The CDR3 runs to 11 residues. The germline CDR1 and CDR2 sequences are DFQATT and SNEGSKA (reference sequence). V was pared by 4 bases and J by 0 bases, with 3 bases between. Written as DNA, the CDR3 is TGCAGTGCTAATCCTAACTATGGCTACACCTTC. Translation: CSANPNYGYTF.

The chain couples TRBV20-1 to TRBJ2-7; D gene uncertain. The CDR3 runs to 11 residues. CDR1 DFQATT and CDR2 SNEGSKA come from the germline V gene (reference sequence). Trimming removed 8 bases from V and 1 base from J, with 9 bases in between. The CDR3 loop reads CSTLGSYEQYF. CDR3 sequence (DNA): TGCAGTACCCTGGGGTCCTACGAGCAGTACTTC.

Notes on this clone: At the DNA level, this CDR3 is encoded by other sequences in the same sample as well. This chain connects TRBV18 to TRBJ2-7; a weak D match, TRBD1 (6 bases). V shed 3 bases and J shed 5 bases, with 14 bases lying between them. From germline, CDR1 is KGHSH and CDR2 LQKENI. The CDR3 runs to 14 residues. In DNA form, the CDR3 reads TGTGCCAGCTCACCGCCGGGACACTTGGACGAGCAGTACTTC. It codes for CASSPPGHLDEQYF. The full variable domain, rest sourced from reference TRBV18 and TRBJ2-7, is NAGVMQNPRHLVRRRGQEARLRCSPMKGHSHVYWYRQLPEEGLKFMVYLQKENIIDESGMPKERFSAEFPKEGPSILRIQQVVRGDSAAYFCASSPPGHLDEQYFGPGTRLTVT.

The chain joins TRBV19 to TRBJ1-3; no clear D. V was shortened by 3 bases and J by 0 bases, with 9 bases between the two germline ends. Germline V gene lookup returns CDR1 LNHDA and CDR2 SQIVND (reference sequence). CDR3 size: 15 residues. CDR3 bases: TGTGCCAGTAGTATCTCCGGGAACTCTGGAAACACCATATATTTT. Translation: CASSISGNSGNTIYF.